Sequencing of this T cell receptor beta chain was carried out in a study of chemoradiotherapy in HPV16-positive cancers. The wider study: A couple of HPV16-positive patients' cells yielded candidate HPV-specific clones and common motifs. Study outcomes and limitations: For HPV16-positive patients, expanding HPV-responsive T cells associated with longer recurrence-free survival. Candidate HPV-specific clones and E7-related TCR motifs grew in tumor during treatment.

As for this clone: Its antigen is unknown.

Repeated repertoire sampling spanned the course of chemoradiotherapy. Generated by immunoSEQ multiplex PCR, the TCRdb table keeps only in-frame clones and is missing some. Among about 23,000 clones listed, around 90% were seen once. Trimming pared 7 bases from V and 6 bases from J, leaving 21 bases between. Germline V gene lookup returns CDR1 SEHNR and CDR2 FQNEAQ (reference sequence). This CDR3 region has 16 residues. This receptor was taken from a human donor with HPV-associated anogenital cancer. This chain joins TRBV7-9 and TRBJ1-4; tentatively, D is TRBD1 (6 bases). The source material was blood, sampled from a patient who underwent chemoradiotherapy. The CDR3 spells CASTLGSGTQHEKLFF. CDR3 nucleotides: TGTGCCAGCACCCTCGGCTCCGGGACACAACATGAAAAACTGTTTTTT. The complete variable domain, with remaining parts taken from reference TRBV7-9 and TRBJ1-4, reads DTGVSQNPRHKITKRGQNVTFRCDPISEHNRLYWYRQTLGQGPEFLTYFQNEAQLEKSRLLSDRFSAERPKGSFSTLEIQRTEQGDSAMYLCASTLGSGTQHEKLFFGSGTQLSVL.